The entry below describes one T cell receptor (beta chain). CDR3 size: 13 residues. V lost 6 bases, J lost 0 bases, and 8 bases lay in between. CDR1 and CDR2 (germline): MNHNS, SASEGT. This specimen comes from a study of cytomegalovirus exposure and HLA in healthy donors. Clones were sequenced by immunoSEQ multiplex PCR, and TCRdb holds only the in-frame ones, with some missing. The sample lists 55,000 to 75,000 clones, about 96% seen once, with 1.2% in the top ten. The donors formed part of the roughly 120-subject validation cohort, distinct from the roughly 670-subject first cohort. The source material was PBMCs. The TCR sequence derives from a young woman in good health and CMV-seronegative. This chain connects TRBV6-1 to TRBJ2-5, with D possibly TRBD1 on 5 matching bases. The CDR3 region is CASSPDNQETQYF. The CDR3 nucleotides are TGTGCCAGCAGCCCGGACAACCAAGAGACCCAGTACTTC.